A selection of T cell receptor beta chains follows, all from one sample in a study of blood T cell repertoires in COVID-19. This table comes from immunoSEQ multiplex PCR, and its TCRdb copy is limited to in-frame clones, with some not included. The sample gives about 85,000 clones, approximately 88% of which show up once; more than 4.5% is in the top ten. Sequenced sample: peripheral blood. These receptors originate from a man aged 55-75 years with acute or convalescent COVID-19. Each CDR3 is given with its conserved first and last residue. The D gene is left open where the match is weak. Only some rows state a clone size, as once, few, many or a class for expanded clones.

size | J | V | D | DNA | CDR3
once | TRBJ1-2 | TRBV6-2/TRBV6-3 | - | TGTGCCAGCAGTGGCCAAGCTAACTATGGCTACACCTTC | CASSGQANYGYTF
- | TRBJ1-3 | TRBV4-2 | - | TGTGCCAGCAGCCAAGAGGGGCCCTTGGCGGGAGTCCGAAACACCATATATTTT | CASSQEGPLAGVRNTIYF
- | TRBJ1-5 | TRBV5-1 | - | TGCGCCAGCAGCCCCGGGAACGCCTATAGCAATCAGCCCCAGCATTTT | CASSPGNAYSNQPQHF
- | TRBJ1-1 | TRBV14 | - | TGTGCCAGCAGCCAGGGCGGGCTGGCTGAAGCTTTCTTT | CASSQGGLAEAFF
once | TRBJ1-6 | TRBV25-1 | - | TGTGCCAGCAGTGGGGGCTTTGGAAATTCACCCCTCCACTTT | CASSGGFGNSPLHF
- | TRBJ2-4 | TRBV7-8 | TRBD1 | TGTGCCAGCAGCCCGGGACAGGCTATTCAGTACTTC | CASSPGQAIQYF
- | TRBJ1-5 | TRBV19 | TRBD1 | TGTGCCAGTAGCCCTACAGGGGGTTATAGCAATCAGCCCCAGCATTTT | CASSPTGGYSNQPQHF
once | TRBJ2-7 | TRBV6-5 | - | TGTGCCAGCAGTTACTCGGGGCAGATCTACGAGCAGTACTTC | CASSYSGQIYEQYF
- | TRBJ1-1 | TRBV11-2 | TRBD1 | TGTGCCAGCCTAATGGGACAGGGAGGTACTGAAGCTTTCTTT | CASLMGQGGTEAFF
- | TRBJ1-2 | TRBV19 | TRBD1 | TGTGCCAGTAGTATAAACCGACAGGGGGGCGACTATGGCTACACCTTC | CASSINRQGGDYGYTF
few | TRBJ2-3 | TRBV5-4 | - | TGTGCCAGCAGCTCTATTCTAGAAGGCACAGATACGCAGTATTTT | CASSSILEGTDTQYF
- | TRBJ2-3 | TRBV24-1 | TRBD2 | TGTGCCACCAGTGATTTAGTAGCGGGGGGGCCAGATACGCAGTATTTT | CATSDLVAGGPDTQYF
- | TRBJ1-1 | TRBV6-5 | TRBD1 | TGTGCCAGCAGTTACGTTGGGACAGGGATGACATCTTTCTTT | CASSYVGTGMTSFF
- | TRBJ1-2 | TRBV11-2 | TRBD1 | TGTGCCAGCAGCTTAGCCCCGACAGGGCGAAACTATGGCTACACCTTC | CASSLAPTGRNYGYTF
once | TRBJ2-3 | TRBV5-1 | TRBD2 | TGCGCCAGCAGCGTCGGACTAGCGGACACAGATACGCAGTATTTT | CASSVGLADTDTQYF
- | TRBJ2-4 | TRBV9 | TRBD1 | TGTGCCAGCAGCGTAGAGTCAGGGGGCCTTGCGGGGAACATTCAGTACTTC | CASSVESGGLAGNIQYF
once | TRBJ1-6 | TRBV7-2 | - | TGTGCCAGCAGCTCCCAGACGCTAGGTTATTCACCCCTCCACTTT | CASSSQTLGYSPLHF
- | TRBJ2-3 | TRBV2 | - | TGTGCCAGCAGACCCTGGGACATTACAGATACGCAGTATTTT | CASRPWDITDTQYF
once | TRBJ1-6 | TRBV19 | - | TGTGCCAGTAGTATGGGGTCGGGGACACCCCTCCACTTT | CASSMGSGTPLHF
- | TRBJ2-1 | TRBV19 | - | TGTGCCAGTACCTCAAGGGGGGGGGTAAATGAGCAGTTCTTC | CASTSRGGVNEQFF
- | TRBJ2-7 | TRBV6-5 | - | TGTGCCAGCAGTTACCTCGGGGGCTACGAGCAGTACTTC | CASSYLGGYEQYF
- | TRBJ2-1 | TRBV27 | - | TGTGCCACCCGAATCGGGAGCTCCTACAATGAGCAGTTCTTC | CATRIGSSYNEQFF
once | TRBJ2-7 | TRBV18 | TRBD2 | TGTGCCAGCTCACCCGGGGAGCGGGGGGCTCACGAGCAGTACTTC | CASSPGERGAHEQYF
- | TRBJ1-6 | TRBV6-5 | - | TGTGCCAGCGGCTTCAAGGGAGTTAATAATTCACCCCTCCACTTT | CASGFKGVNNSPLHF
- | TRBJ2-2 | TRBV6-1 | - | TGTGCCAGCAGTGAAGTAAGGGGGACCGGGGAGCTGTTTTTT | CASSEVRGTGELFF
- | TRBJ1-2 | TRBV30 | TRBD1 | TGTGCCTGGAGGACCACGGGACAGGGTTATTATGGCTACACCTTC | CAWRTTGQGYYGYTF
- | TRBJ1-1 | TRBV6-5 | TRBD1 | TGTGCCAGCAGTTCTGGACAGGGGGCCACCACTGAAGCTTTCTTT | CASSSGQGATTEAFF
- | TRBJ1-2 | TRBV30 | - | TGTGCCTGGAGTCAGAACAGTGGTAACTATGGCTACACCTTC | CAWSQNSGNYGYTF
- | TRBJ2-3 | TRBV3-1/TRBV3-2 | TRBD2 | TGTGCCAGCAGCACGTCGGGGGGGAGCTCAGATACGCAGTATTTT | CASSTSGGSSDTQYF
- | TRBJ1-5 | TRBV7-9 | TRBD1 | TGTGCCAGCAGCTTAGGCAGGGGGCGCGATCAGCCCCAGCATTTT | CASSLGRGRDQPQHF
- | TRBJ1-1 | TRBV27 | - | TGTGCCAGTCGCCCGGGACTCAGAAACACTGAAGCTTTCTTT | CASRPGLRNTEAFF
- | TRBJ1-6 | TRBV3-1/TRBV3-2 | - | TGTGCCAGCAGCCAAGTCTTCGCTGGTGCAGATTCACCCCTCCACTTT | CASSQVFAGADSPLHF
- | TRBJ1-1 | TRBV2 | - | TGTGCCAGCAAACCCACAGGGACGAACACTGAAGCTTTCTTT | CASKPTGTNTEAFF
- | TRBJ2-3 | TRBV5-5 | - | TGTGCCAGCAGCTTGAGCGGTCGATTCACAGATACGCAGTATTTT | CASSLSGRFTDTQYF
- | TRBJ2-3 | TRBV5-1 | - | TGCGCCAGCACAGATAGCGATCACACAGATACGCAGTATTTT | CASTDSDHTDTQYF
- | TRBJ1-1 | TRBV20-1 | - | TGCAGTGCCCTGGGCCACACTGAAGCTTTCTTT | CSALGHTEAFF
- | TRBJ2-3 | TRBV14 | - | TGTGCCAGCAGCCAAGGGGGGGACACAGATACGCAGTATTTT | CASSQGGDTDTQYF
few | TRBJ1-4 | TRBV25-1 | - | TGTGCCAGCAGTGAAATGGAGGGCCGAGGGGCTAGTGAAAAACTGTTTTTT | CASSEMEGRGASEKLFF
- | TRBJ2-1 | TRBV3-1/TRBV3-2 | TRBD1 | TGTGCCAGCAGCCGCCCCGGGACAGGGGGCAATGAGCAGTTCTTC | CASSRPGTGGNEQFF
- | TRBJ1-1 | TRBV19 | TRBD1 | TGTGCCAGTAGTGACAGGGCCATGAACACTGAAGCTTTCTTT | CASSDRAMNTEAFF
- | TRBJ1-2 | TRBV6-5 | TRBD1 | TGTGCCAGCAGTTACGGACAGGGTCGGGGCTACACCTTC | CASSYGQGRGYTF
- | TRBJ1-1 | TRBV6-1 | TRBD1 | TGTGCCAGCAGTGAAGACGGAGGAGGGGGCCAAGCTTTCTTT | CASSEDGGGGQAFF
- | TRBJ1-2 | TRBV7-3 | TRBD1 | TGTGCCAGCAGCGCCGGGACAGGAAATGGCTACACCTTC | CASSAGTGNGYTF
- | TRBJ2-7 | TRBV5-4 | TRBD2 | TGTGCCAGCAGCAAGACTAGCGGGGGACCCTACGAGCAGTACTTC | CASSKTSGGPYEQYF
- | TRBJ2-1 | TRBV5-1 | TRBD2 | TGCGCCAGCAGCTTGGAGGGGACTAGCTCCTACAATGAGCAGTTCTTC | CASSLEGTSSYNEQFF
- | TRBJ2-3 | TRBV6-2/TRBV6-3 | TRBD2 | TGTGCCAGCAGCCGGACTAGCAACACAGATACGCAGTATTTT | CASSRTSNTDTQYF
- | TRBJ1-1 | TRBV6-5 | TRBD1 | TGTGCCAGCAGTCGTGGACAGGGGGGGCGAACTGAAGCTTTCTTT | CASSRGQGGRTEAFF
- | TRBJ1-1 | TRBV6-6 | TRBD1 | TGTGCCAGCAGCTCCGCGGGACAGGTGAACGCTGAAGCTTTCTTT | CASSSAGQVNAEAFF
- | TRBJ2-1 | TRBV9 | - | TGTGCCAGCAGCGTAGACGGACGGGGAGATGAGCAGTTCTTC | CASSVDGRGDEQFF
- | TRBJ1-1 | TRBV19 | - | TGTGCCAGTAGTACCACCGGGGGTCATCGTACTGAAGCTTTCTTT | CASSTTGGHRTEAFF
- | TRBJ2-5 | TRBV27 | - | TGTGCCAGCAGTTTTCAGGGACTGGGAGAGACCCAGTACTTC | CASSFQGLGETQYF
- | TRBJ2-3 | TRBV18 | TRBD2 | TGTGCCAGCTCTACCCCCCTCGGGGGGGGGCCCACAGATACGCAGTATTTT | CASSTPLGGGPTDTQYF
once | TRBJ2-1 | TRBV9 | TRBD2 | TGTGCCAGCAATAGCGGGATAGGGGGAGGGGAGCAGTTCTTC | CASNSGIGGGEQFF
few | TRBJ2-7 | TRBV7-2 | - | TGTGCCAGCAGCTTAGTTCTCTACGAGCAGTACTTC | CASSLVLYEQYF
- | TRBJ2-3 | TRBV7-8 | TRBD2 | TGTGCCAGCAGCTTTACGGGGGGGAGCGGTAGCACAGATACGCAGTATTTT | CASSFTGGSGSTDTQYF
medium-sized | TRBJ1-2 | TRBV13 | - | TGTGCCAGCAGCTTAGAGCTCTCGGGCTACACCTTC | CASSLELSGYTF
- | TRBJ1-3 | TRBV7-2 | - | TGTGCCAGCAGTCAACTCATATGGTCTGGAAACACCATATATTTT | CASSQLIWSGNTIYF
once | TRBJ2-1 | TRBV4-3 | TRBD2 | TGCGCCAGCAGCCAAGCCGGACTAGGTTACAATGAGCAGTTCTTC | CASSQAGLGYNEQFF
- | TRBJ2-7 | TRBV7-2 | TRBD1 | TGTGCCAGCAGCTCGCCGACAGGGTTTTACGAGCAGTACTTC | CASSSPTGFYEQYF
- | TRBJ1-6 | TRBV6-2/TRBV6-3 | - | TGTGCCAGCAGTTATGGGCTCATTCGTCCCCTCCACTTT | CASSYGLIRPLHF